Below, 14 T cell receptor beta chains from the same sample are listed, as sequenced in a study of cytomegalovirus exposure and HLA in healthy donors. 13 Jbeta primers and 60 Vbeta primers were used for the PCR. Measured with immunoSEQ multiplex PCR; TCRdb has only the in-frame clones, and not every one. The data contain 100,000 to 150,000 clones, over 80% of them seen just once; the ten biggest clones take up under 2.5%. The sequenced material came from PBMCs. The receptors derive from a man younger than 40 in good health and CMV-seronegative.

This rearrangement joins TRBV2 to TRBJ1-6; D unresolved. V gave up 7 bases and J gave up 6 bases, with 10 bases separating them. The CDR3 runs 13 residues. The V gene's germline CDR1 is SNHLY and CDR2 FYNNEI. The DNA for the CDR3 is TGTGCCAGCAATCGGGAGTCTAATTCACCCCTCCACTTT. The encoded protein is CASNRESNSPLHF.

The chain couples TRBV19 to TRBJ2-7; D may be TRBD2 (6 bases). This CDR3 region has 13 residues. In germline, CDR1 is LNHDA, CDR2 SQIVND (reference sequence). Trimming took 7 bases from V and 2 from J, leaving 12 bases between them. The CDR3: CASNAGRTYEQYF. The CDR3 DNA reads TGTGCCAGTAACGCAGGGAGGACCTACGAGCAGTACTTC.

This clone was detected a few times. The V and J genes are TRBV19 and TRBJ2-7, with D tentatively TRBD2 (6 bases). This CDR3 has 13 amino acids. Germline CDR1 reads LNHDA; CDR2 reads SQIVND (reference sequence). The V end lost 2 bases, the J end lost 7 bases, and 12 bases lay between the germline ends. The chain's CDR3 is CASSILATDEQYF. CDR3 in DNA: TGTGCCAGTAGTATACTAGCGACGGATGAGCAGTACTTC.

The V call is TRBV28, the J call TRBJ1-5; D gene ambiguous. The CDR3 has 14 amino acids. Germline CDR1 and CDR2: MDHEN and SYDVKM. V was pared by 5 bases and J by 5 bases, with 13 bases between. Written as DNA, the CDR3 is TGTGCCAGCAGTCCCCGGGTGCATGATCAGCCCCAGCATTTT. Amino acid sequence: CASSPRVHDQPQHF.

This clone was found a few times. The chain employs TRBV28 and TRBJ2-3; the D is unclear. Germline V gives CDR1 MDHEN, CDR2 SYDVKM. The V and J ends lost 5 bases and 2 bases respectively, with 5 bases between them. The CDR3 length is 12 residues. The CDR3 coding sequence is TGTGCCAGCAGTCCCTACACAGATACGCAGTATTTT. It translates to CASSPYTDTQYF.

Only one count was recorded for this clone. The chain employs TRBV5-4 and TRBJ2-1; 10 bases are shared with TRBD2. The CDR3 has 16 residues. V was clipped by 4 bases and J by 7 bases; unmatched bases: 11. Germline-derived CDR1 and CDR2 are SGHNT and YYREEE (reference sequence). Here the CDR3 reads CASSPTLAGAGNEQFF. As DNA, the CDR3 is TGTGCCAGCAGCCCGACCCTAGCGGGAGCTGGGAATGAGCAGTTCTTC.

The rearrangement uses TRBV6-4 and TRBJ2-3; perhaps TRBD2 as D (5 bases). The CDR3 sequence is 16 residues long. Germline CDR1 and CDR2: MRHNA and SNTAGT. The ends were cut back, 5 bases at V and 6 bases at J, with 21 bases in the middle. CDR3 protein: CASSNRGYDLGDTQYF. The CDR3 DNA is TGTGCCAGCAGTAATCGGGGATACGACCTGGGGGATACGCAGTATTTT.

This chain uses TRBV2 with TRBJ1-4; tentative D call: TRBD1 (6 bases). V lost 8 bases and J 5 bases, leaving 12 bases between the germline ends. The length of the CDR3 is 13 residues. The germline V gene encodes CDR1 SNHLY and CDR2 FYNNEI. CDR3: CASFRGANEKLFF. For the CDR3, the DNA is TGTGCCAGCTTTCGGGGGGCGAATGAAAAACTGTTTTTT.

The genes are TRBV6-6 and TRBJ1-2; no reliable D call. V was cut by 4 bases and J by 4 bases, with 13 bases left in between. The germline V gene encodes CDR1 MNHNY and CDR2 SVGAGI (reference sequence). The CDR3 consists of 14 residues. The CDR3 protein is CASSLDATGYGYTF. In DNA form, the CDR3 reads TGTGCCAGCAGTTTAGACGCCACGGGCTATGGCTACACCTTC.

V and J are TRBV5-1 and TRBJ2-3; the match to TRBD2 covers 7 bases. From germline, CDR1 is SGHRS and CDR2 YFSETQ. Trimming took 0 bases from V and 2 from J; bases not matched to a gene: 3. The CDR3 spans 15 residues. CDR3 sequence (DNA): TGCGCCAGCAGCTTGGCCGCGGGGGACACAGATACGCAGTATTTT. This translates into CASSLAAGDTDTQYF.

J is TRBJ2-3 and V is TRBV29-1; TRBD2 aligns across 9 bases. The CDR3 sequence is 14 residues long. Trimming at V came to 6 bases and at J to 6 bases, leaving 10 bases not matched to a gene. CDR1 SQVTM and CDR2 ANQGSEA come from the germline V gene. The CDR3 coding sequence is TGCAGCGTCTTCATAGCGGGGGCGTGGGATACGCAGTATTTT. As protein: CSVFIAGAWDTQYF.

CDR3 coding DNA: TGTGCCAGCAGTGAAGGTGAGGCCCCCAATCAGCCCCAGCATTTT. This translates into CASSEGEAPNQPQHF. V gene TRBV2 combines with J gene TRBJ1-5; D unclear. Between the trimmed V and J ends, which lost 1 base and 3 bases, there was a span of 10 bases. The CDR3 totals 15 residues. Germline V CDR1 and CDR2: SNHLY, FYNNEI.

This chain links TRBV7-2 with TRBJ1-2; TRBD1 matches 8 bases. Per germline, CDR1 SGHTA and CDR2 FQGNSA. Trimming removed 2 bases from V and 3 bases from J; junction bases left unmatched: 11. This CDR3 comprises 17 residues. Here the CDR3 reads CASSLYGGTGPYYGYTF. Here the CDR3 DNA reads TGTGCCAGCAGCTTATATGGGGGGACAGGTCCTTACTATGGCTACACCTTC.

The rearrangement joins TRBV5-6 to TRBJ2-1; no clear D gene. Trimming cost V 0 bases and J 2 bases, with 9 bases left between them. The CDR3 spans 15 residues. CDR1 is SGHDT and CDR2 is YYEEEE in the germline V gene. This CDR3 reads CASSLVNSPYNEQFF. CDR3 nucleotide sequence: TGTGCCAGCAGCTTGGTCAACTCCCCCTACAATGAGCAGTTCTTC. Using reference TRBV5-6 and TRBJ2-1 for the parts outside the CDR3, the full variable domain is DAGVTQSPTHLIKTRGQQVTLRCSPKSGHDTVSWYQQALGQGPQFIFQYYEEEERQRGNFPDRFSGHQFPNYSSELNVNALLLGDSALYLCASSLVNSPYNEQFFGPGTRLTVL.